Sequencing of this T cell receptor beta chain was carried out in a study of blood T cell repertoires in COVID-19. Looking at the study overall: The analysed material was cDNA or gDNA that came from T cells, B-cell-depleted T cells, or PBMCs.

Participant-reported clinical history was the basis for cohort assignment. In the authors' workflow: By means of reference gene primer amplification, nucleated cell counts were estimated. Only in-frame clones appear in the TCRdb table, and some are missing; sequencing was by immunoSEQ multiplex PCR. That table supplies the V and J calls and clone size; D and trimming were determined from the DNA. This sample carries fewer than 450,000 clones, roughly 90% of them seen once, and the ten largest clones take 0.9% to 1.2%. The TCR originated in a woman aged 25 to 39 who had recovered from COVID-19. Sequences were obtained from PBMCs or T cells enriched from blood (not recorded which).

The CDR3 coding sequence is TGTGCCAGCAGTTTTGTCCGGAGGGTTGGCAGATACAATCAGCCCCAGCATTTT. Its translation: CASSFVRRVGRYNQPQHF. The gene calls are TRBV28 and TRBJ1-5; the D is unclear. CDR1 is MDHEN and CDR2 is SYDVKM in the germline V gene. The CDR3 consists of 18 residues. V was trimmed by 3 bases and J by 3 bases, leaving 21 bases between them.